This TCR beta chain is from a study of resident and recirculating memory T cells in vitiligo. Study in general: Each patient gave two lesional and two nonlesional epidermal shave biopsies, plus PBMCs.

The germline CDR1 and CDR2 sequences are SQVTM and ANQGSEA. V lost 2 bases and J lost 3; bases outside the gene matches: 4. The CDR3 loop spans 14 amino acids. Stability required unchanged lesions during the previous 6 months. Confetti depigmentation, marking active vitiligo, was absent in these patients. Anyone treated within the previous three months was excluded. TCRdb keeps only in-frame clones here, not all; method: immunoSEQ multiplex PCR. This sample has about 76,000 clones; about 92% occur once, and the top ten carry 4% to 5.5%. The genes are TRBV29-1 and TRBJ2-1; 7 positions match TRBD2. The sequence was collected from a male donor with vitiligo. The specimen sequenced was blood. The CDR3 bases are TGCAGCGTTGAAACGGGACTACTCTACAATGAGCAGTTCTTC. Its translation: CSVETGLLYNEQFF.